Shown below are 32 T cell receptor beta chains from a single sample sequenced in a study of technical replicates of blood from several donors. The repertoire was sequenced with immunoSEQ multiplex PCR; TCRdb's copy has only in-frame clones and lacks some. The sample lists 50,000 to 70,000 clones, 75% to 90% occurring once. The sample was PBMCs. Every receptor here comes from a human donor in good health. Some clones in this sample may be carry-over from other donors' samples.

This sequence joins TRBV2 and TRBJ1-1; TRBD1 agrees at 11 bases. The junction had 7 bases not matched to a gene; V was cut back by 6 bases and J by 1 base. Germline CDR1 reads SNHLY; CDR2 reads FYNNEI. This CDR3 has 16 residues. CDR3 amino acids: CASSPGQGAQNTEAFF. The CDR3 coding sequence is TGTGCCAGCAGCCCCGGACAGGGGGCCCAGAACACTGAAGCTTTCTTT.

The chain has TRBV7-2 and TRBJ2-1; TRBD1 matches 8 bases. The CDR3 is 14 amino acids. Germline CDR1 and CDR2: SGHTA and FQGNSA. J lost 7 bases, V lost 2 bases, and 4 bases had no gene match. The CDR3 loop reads CASSLQGAKNEQFF. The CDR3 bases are TGTGCCAGCAGCTTACAGGGGGCGAAAAATGAGCAGTTCTTC.

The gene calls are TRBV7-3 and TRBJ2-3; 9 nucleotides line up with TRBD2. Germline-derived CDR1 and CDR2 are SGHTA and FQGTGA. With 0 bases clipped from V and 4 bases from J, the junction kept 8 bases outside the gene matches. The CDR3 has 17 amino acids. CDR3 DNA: TGTGCCAGCAGCTTAACTAGCGGGAGACGGGGGGCAGATACGCAGTATTTT. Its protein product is CASSLTSGRRGADTQYF. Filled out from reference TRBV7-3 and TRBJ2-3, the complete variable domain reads GAGVSQTPSNKVTEKGKYVELRCDPISGHTALYWYRQSLGQGPEFLIYFQGTGAADDSGLPNDRFFAVRPEGSVSTLKIQRTERGDSAVYLCASSLTSGRRGADTQYFGPGTRLTVL.

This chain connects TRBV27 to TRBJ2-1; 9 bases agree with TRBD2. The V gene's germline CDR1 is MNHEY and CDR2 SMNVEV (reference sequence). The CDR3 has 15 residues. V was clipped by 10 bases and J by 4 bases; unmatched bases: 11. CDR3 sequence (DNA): TGTGCCACCAAGCAGACTAGCGGCTCATACAATGAGCAGTTCTTC. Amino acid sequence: CATKQTSGSYNEQFF.

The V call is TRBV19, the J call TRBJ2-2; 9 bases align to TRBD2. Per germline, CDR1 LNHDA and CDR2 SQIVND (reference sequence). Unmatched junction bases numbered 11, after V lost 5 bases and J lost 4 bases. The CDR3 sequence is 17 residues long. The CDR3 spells CASSSSLAGAGTGELFF. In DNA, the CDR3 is TGTGCCAGTAGTTCGAGCTTAGCGGGAGCGGGCACCGGGGAGCTGTTTTTT.

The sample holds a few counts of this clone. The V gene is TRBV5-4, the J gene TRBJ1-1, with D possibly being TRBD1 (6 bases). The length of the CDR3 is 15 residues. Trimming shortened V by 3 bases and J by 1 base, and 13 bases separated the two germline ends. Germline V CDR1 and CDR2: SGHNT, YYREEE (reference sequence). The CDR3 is CASSSFRQENTEAFF. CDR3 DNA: TGTGCCAGCAGCTCATTTCGACAGGAGAACACTGAAGCTTTCTTT.

CDR3 nucleotide sequence: TGTGCCAGCAGAGACTTGAGTCAGGGGGGAAACACCATATATTTT. It translates to CASRDLSQGGNTIYF. The chain employs TRBV6-5 and TRBJ1-3; possible D gene TRBD1, 6 bases. Trimming removed 6 bases at V and 4 bases at J, with 16 bases between. In germline, CDR1 is MNHEY, CDR2 SVGAGI. CDR3 length equals 15 residues.

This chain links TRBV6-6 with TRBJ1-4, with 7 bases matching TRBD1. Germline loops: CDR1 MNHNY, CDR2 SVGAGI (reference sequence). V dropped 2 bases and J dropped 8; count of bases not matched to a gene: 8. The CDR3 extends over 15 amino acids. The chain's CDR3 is CASSYTQGQWEKLFF. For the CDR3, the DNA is TGTGCCAGCAGTTACACACAGGGACAGTGGGAAAAACTGTTTTTT.

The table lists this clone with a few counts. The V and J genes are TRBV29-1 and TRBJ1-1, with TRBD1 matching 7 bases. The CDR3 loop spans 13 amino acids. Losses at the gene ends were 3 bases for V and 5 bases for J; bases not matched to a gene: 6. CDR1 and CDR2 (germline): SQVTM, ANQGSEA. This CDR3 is CSVDSTGRTEAFF. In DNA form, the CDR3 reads TGCAGCGTTGATTCGACAGGGCGGACTGAAGCTTTCTTT.

CDR3 in DNA: TGTGCCAGCAGCTTTTTGTGGGGGGGCCCTGAGACCCAGTACTTC. Translated, it gives CASSFLWGGPETQYF. The chain couples TRBV7-2 to TRBJ2-5, with a possible D match to TRBD2 (7 bases). Trimming took off 3 bases at V and 5 bases at J, with 16 bases between the two ends. The germline CDR1 and CDR2 sequences are SGHTA and FQGNSA. The CDR3 is 15 amino acids.

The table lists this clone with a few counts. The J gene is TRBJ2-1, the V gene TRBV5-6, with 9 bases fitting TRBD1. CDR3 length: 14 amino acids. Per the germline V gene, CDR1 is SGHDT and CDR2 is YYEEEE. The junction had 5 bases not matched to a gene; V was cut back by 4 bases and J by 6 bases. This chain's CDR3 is CASSKGQGFNEQFF. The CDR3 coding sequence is TGTGCCAGCAGCAAGGGACAGGGCTTCAATGAGCAGTTCTTC.

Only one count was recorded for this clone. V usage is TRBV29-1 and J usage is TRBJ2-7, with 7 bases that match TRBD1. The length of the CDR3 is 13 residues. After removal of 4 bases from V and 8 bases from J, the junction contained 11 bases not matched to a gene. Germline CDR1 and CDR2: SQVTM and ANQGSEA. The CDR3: CSVVDRVGEKQYF. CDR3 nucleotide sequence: TGCAGCGTTGTCGACAGGGTAGGAGAAAAGCAGTACTTC.

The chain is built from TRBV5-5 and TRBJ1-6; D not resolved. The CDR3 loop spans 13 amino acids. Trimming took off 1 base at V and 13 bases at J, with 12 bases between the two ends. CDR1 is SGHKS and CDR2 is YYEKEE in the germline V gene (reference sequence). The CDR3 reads CASSLSDFPPLHF. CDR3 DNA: TGTGCCAGCAGCTTGTCCGACTTCCCTCCCCTCCACTTT.

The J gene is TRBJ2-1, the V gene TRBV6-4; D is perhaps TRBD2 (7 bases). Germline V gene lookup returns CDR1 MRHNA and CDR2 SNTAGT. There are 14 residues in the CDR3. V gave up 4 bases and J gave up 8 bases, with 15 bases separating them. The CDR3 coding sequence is TGTGCCAGCAGTGCGGGGGGCTCGCGGGATGAGCAGTTCTTC. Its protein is CASSAGGSRDEQFF.

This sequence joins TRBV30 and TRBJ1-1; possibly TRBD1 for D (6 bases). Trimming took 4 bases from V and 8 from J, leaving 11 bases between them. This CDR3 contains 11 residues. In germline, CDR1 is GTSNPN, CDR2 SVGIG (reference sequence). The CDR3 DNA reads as TGTGCCTGGATTCCAGGGGTGGAAGCTTTCTTT. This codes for CAWIPGVEAFF.

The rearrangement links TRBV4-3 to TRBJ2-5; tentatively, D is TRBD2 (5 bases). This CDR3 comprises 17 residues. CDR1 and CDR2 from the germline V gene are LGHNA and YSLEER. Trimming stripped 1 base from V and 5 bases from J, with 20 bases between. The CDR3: CASSQGLGMRVAETQYF. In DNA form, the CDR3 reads TGCGCCAGCAGCCAAGGATTGGGGATGAGGGTTGCGGAGACCCAGTACTTC.

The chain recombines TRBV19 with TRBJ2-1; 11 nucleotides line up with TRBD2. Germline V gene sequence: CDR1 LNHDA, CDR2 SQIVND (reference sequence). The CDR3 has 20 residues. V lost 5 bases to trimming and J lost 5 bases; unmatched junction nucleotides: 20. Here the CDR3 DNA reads TGTGCCAGTAGTGAAACTAGCGGGGGTCGAATACGAGGGGTGGACAATGAGCAGTTCTTC. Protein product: CASSETSGGRIRGVDNEQFF.

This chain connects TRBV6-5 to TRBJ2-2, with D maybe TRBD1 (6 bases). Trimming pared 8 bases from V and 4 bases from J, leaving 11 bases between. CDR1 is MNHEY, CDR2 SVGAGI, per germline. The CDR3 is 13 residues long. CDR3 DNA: TGTGCCAGCGGCAGGGGCGGCACCGGGGAGCTGTTTTTT. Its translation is CASGRGGTGELFF.

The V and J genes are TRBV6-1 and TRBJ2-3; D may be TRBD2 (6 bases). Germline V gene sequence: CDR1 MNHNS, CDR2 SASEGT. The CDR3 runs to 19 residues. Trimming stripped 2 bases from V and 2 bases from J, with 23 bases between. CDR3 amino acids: CASSELSPGAGPITDTQYF. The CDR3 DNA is TGTGCCAGCAGTGAATTATCTCCCGGGGCGGGGCCGATCACAGATACGCAGTATTTT.

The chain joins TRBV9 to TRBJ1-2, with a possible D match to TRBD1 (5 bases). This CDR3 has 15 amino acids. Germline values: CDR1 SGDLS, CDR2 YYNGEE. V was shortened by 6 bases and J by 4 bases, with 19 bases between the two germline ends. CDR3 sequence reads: CASTSGWAGFYGYTF. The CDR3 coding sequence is TGTGCCAGCACCAGTGGTTGGGCAGGGTTCTATGGCTACACCTTC.

CDR3 bases: TGTGCCAGCAGCCAAGAGGGTACCGTGACTAGCGCTACGCAGTATTTT. Translated: CASSQEGTVTSATQYF. The chain carries TRBV4-2 and TRBJ2-3; 8 bases map to TRBD2. Germline values: CDR1 LGHNA, CDR2 YNFKEQ. The ends lost 0 bases at V and 8 bases at J; junction bases unmatched: 10. The CDR3 is 16 residues long.

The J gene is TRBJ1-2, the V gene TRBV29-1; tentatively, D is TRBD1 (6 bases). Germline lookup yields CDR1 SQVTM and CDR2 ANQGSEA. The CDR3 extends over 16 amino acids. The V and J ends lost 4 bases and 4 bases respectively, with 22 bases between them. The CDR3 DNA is TGCAGCGTTGCACTTGCAGGCGGACAGAGCCTCTATGGCTACACCTTC. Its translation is CSVALAGGQSLYGYTF.

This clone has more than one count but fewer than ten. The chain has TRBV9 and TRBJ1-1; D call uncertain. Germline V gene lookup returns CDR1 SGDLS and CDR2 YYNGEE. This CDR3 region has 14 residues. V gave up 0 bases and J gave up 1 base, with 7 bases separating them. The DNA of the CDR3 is TGTGCCAGCAGCGTAGGTTCATCGAACACTGAAGCTTTCTTT. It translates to CASSVGSSNTEAFF.

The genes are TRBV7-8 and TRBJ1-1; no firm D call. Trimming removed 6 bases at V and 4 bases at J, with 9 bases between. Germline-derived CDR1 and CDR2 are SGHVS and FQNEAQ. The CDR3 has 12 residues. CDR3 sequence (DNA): TGTGCCAGCAGTCCTAGCCGCACTGAAGCTTTCTTT. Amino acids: CASSPSRTEAFF.

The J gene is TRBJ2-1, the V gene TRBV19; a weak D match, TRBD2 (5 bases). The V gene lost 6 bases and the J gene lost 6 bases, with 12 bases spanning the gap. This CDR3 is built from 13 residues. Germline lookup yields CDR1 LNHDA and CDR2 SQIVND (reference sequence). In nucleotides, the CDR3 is TGTGCCAGTAGCCTACTAGTTTCCAATGAGCAGTTCTTC. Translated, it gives CASSLLVSNEQFF.

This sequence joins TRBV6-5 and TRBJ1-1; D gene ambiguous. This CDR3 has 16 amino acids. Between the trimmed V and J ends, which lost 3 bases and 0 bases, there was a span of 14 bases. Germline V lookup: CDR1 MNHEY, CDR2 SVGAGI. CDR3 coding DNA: TGTGCCAGCAGTTATGTGATGGGAGACATGAACACTGAAGCTTTCTTT. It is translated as CASSYVMGDMNTEAFF.

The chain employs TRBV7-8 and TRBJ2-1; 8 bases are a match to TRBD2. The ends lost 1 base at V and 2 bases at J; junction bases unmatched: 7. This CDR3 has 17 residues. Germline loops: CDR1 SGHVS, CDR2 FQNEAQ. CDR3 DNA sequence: TGTGCCAGCAGCTTAGGGGCTGGCGGGAGGACCTACAATGAGCAGTTCTTC. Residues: CASSLGAGGRTYNEQFF.

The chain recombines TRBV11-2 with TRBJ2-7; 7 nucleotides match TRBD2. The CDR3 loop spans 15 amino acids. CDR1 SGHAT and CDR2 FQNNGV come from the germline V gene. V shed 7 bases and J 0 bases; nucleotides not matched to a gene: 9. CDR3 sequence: CASTPRGRDSYEQYF. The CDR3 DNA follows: TGTGCCAGCACTCCGCGGGGGAGAGACTCCTACGAGCAGTACTTC.

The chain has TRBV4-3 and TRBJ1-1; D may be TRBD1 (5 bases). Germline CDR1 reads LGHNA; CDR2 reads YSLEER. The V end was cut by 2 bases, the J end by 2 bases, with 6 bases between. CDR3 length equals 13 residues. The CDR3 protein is CASSQTGNTEAFF. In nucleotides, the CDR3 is TGCGCCAGCAGCCAAACAGGAAACACTGAAGCTTTCTTT.

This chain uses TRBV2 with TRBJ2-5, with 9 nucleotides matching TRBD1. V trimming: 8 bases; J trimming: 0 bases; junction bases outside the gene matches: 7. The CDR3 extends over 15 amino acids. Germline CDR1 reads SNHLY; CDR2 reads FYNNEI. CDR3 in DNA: TGTGCCAGCGACCCCGGGACAGGGTACCAAGAGACCCAGTACTTC. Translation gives CASDPGTGYQETQYF.

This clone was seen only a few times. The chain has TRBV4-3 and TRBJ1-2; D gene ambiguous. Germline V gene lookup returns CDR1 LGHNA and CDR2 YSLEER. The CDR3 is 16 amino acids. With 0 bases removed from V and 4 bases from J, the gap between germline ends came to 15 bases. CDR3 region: CASSQDSTEAFYGYTF. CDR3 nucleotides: TGCGCCAGCAGCCAAGATAGTACAGAAGCCTTCTATGGCTACACCTTC.

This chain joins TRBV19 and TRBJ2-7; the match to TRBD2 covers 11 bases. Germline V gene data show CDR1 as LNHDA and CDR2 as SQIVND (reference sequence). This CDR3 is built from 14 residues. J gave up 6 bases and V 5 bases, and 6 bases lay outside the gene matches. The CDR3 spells CASSSSGRPGEQYF. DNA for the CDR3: TGTGCCAGTAGTTCTAGCGGGAGGCCAGGCGAGCAGTACTTC.